Sequencing of this T cell receptor beta chain was carried out in a study of shared clonotypes between healthy human individuals. Study results and limitations: Rarefaction curves obtained for sorted subsets showed sequencing incomplete despite large depth. Clonotype sharing among the donors was expected to vary with sequencing depth.

In the naive CD8 group, cells lacked CD45RO and were positively selected for CCR7, so terminally differentiated effector memory CD45RA+ cells were left out. CDR3 length equals 15 residues. Germline assignment: CDR1 SEHNR and CDR2 FQNEAQ (reference sequence). V lost 4 bases and J lost 3; bases outside the gene matches: 6. Assay: immunoSEQ multiplex PCR; the TCRdb copy retains only in-frame clones and omits some. Here the sample spans roughly 890,000 clones, about 92% being singletons. With respect to this clone: Its antigen is unknown.

The source is a man aged 25 to 45 in good health. This rearrangement joins TRBV7-9 to TRBJ2-7; 10 bases line up with TRBD1. Sequencing used naive CD8+ T cells sorted from blood. The CDR3 DNA reads TGTGCCAGCAGCTGGGGAGACAGGGGGCGCTACGAGCAGTACTTC. This gives the protein CASSWGDRGRYEQYF. The whole variable domain, remainder taken from reference TRBV7-9 and TRBJ2-7, is DTGVSQNPRHKITKRGQNVTFRCDPISEHNRLYWYRQTLGQGPEFLTYFQNEAQLEKSRLLSDRFSAERPKGSFSTLEIQRTEQGDSAMYLCASSWGDRGRYEQYFGPGTRLTVT.